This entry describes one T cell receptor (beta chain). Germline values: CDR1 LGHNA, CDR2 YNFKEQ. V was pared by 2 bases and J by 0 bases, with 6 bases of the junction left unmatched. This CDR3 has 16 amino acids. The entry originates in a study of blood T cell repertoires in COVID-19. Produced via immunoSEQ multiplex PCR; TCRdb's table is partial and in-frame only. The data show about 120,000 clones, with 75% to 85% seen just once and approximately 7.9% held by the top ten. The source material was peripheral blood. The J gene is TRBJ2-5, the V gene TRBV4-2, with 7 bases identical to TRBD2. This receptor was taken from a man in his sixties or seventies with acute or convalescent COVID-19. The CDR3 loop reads CASSQYGGGYQETQYF. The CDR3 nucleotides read TGTGCCAGCAGCCAATATGGGGGAGGGTACCAAGAGACCCAGTACTTC.